These T cell receptor beta chains were read from a single sample in a study of identical twins. A single record per CDR3 protein comes from TCRdb applying MiXCR to the 5' RACE reads. The table lists roughly 1,500,000 distinct CDR3 sequences, around a third of them singletons, with about 0.27% in the top ten. What was sequenced was cord blood. The receptor source for this set is a newborn girl in good health. Both conserved end residues are part of each CDR3. Clone size, where shown, is once, few, many, or a class for clones that have expanded.

v_gene,j_gene,abundance,CDR3aa
TRBV15,TRBJ2-3,once,CATSKGLKTDTQYF
TRBV6-1,TRBJ2-1,.,CASRLQGATGYNEQFF
TRBV27,TRBJ2-1,.,CASSPRLAGAHEQFF
TRBV5-1,TRBJ2-5,many,CASSLRDVDQETQYF
TRBV14,TRBJ1-2,many,CASSQDLGAYGYTF
TRBV5-1,TRBJ2-1,many,CASSLASARNEQFF
TRBV29-1,TRBJ1-2,few,CSGSETGGTYGYTF
TRBV6-1,.,.,CASSAGLARGGEQYF
TRBV4-2,TRBJ2-3,.,CASSQDDFSGSGGITDTQYF
TRBV10-3,TRBJ2-3,few,CAISGVAGGTDTQYF
TRBV6-1,TRBJ2-2,few,CASSERTGGSTGELFF
TRBV7-8,TRBJ2-5,.,CASSLHDRGIGETQYF
TRBV20-1,TRBJ2-1,few,CSASRTAYNEQFF
TRBV2,TRBJ1-2,.,CASSKSTGDYGYTF
TRBV25-1,TRBJ2-1,few,CASSEWGDYSYNEQFF
TRBV21-1,TRBJ2-1,.,CASSKAGGPSYNEQFF
TRBV27,TRBJ2-5,.,CASSLGSGRGYNEQYF
TRBV14,TRBJ2-5,.,CASSQVAQGKRTQYF